This TCR beta chain is from a study of blood T cell repertoires in COVID-19. Across the study: T cells, B-cell-depleted T cells, or PBMCs supplied cDNA or gDNA.

CDR1 and CDR2 (germline): LNHDA, SQIVND (reference sequence). J lost 5 bases, V lost 3 bases, and 10 bases had no gene match. The CDR3 has 16 residues. Profiling relied on immunoSEQ multiplex PCR, and the TCRdb table lists in-frame clones only, not all of them. The table records approximately 210,000 clones, around 80% of them present only once. The sample consisted of peripheral blood. The receptor comes from a woman aged 40-49 years with acute or convalescent COVID-19. The chain has TRBV19 and TRBJ1-2; 9 positions match TRBD1. The CDR3 nucleotides are TGTGCCAGTAGTATTGACGGGACAGGGTTTGCTTATGGCTACACCTTC. As protein: CASSIDGTGFAYGYTF.